This T cell receptor (beta chain) is drawn from a study of identical twins. The CDR3 spans 16 residues. After removal of 2 bases from V and 2 bases from J, the junction contained 11 bases not matched to a gene. CDR1 is DFQATT, CDR2 SNEGSKA, per germline (reference sequence). This clonotype was recorded many times. TCRdb reprocessed the 5' RACE reads with MiXCR, giving one entry per CDR3 protein. The sample has about 150,000 distinct CDR3 sequences; roughly 3.5% are singletons. The sample was memory T cells sorted from blood. J is TRBJ2-5 and V is TRBV20-1; 7 bases are shared with TRBD2. This TCR derives from a young man in good health. CDR3 DNA: TGCAGTGCTAGACGCCGATTTGCGGGAGCGCAAGAGACCCAGTACTTC. Translated, it gives CSARRRFAGAQETQYF.